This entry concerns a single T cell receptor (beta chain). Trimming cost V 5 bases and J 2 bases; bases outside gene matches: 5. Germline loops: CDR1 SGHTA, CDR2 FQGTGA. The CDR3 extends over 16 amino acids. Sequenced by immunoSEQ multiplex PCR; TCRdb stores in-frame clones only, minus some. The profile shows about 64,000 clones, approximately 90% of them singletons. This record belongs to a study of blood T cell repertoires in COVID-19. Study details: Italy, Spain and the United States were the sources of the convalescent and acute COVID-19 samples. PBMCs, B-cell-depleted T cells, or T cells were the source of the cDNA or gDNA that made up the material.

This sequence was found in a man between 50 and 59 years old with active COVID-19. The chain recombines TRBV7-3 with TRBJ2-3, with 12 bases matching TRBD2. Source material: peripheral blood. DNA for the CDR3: TGTGCCAGCAGCCCTGGGACTAGCGGGTACACAGATACGCAGTATTTT. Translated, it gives CASSPGTSGYTDTQYF.